This T cell receptor beta chain was captured in a study of cytomegalovirus exposure and HLA in healthy donors. Overall study findings and caveats: An ancestry cluster, one associated with Asian ancestry, reportedly showed fewer N-insertions than the approximately 650-donor mean in a later analysis. Based on reports, TCR beta sequences accurately predicted HLA-A and HLA-B alleles for most subjects. Sequencing likely caused a cluster of highly shared sequence variants.

Worth noting for this clone: Its antigen is as yet unknown.

It was with 60 Vbeta and 13 Jbeta primers that the PCR ran. Measured with immunoSEQ multiplex PCR; TCRdb has only the in-frame clones, and not every one. The sample contains about 150,000 clones, around 82% of which appear only once. Germline CDR1 is SGHRS and CDR2 is YFSETQ. The CDR3 is 15 amino acids. With 5 bases removed from V and 0 bases from J, the gap between germline ends came to 12 bases. Unrecorded immune exposures were likely, despite nominal health at sampling. This clonotype was obtained from a woman aged 40 to 50 in good health and CMV-seropositive. Sequencing was carried out using PBMCs. The rearrangement links TRBV5-1 to TRBJ1-3; D is unresolved. CDR3 in amino acids: CASSPRLSSGNTIYF. DNA of the CDR3: TGCGCCAGCAGTCCCCGATTGAGCTCTGGAAACACCATATATTTT.